What follows is one T cell receptor beta chain and its context. The data were produced by immunoSEQ multiplex PCR, yet TCRdb's version contains in-frame clones alone and is incomplete. The sample has more than 200,000 clones; approximately 86% are singletons. These data belong to a study of blood T cell repertoires in COVID-19. This sequence originates from a woman in her forties or fifties who had recovered from COVID-19. The sequenced material came from PBMCs or T cells enriched from blood (not recorded which).

The DNA for the CDR3 is TGCAGCGTTGAGGGGACTAGCGAGGGCAATGAGCAGTTCTTC. Its translation: CSVEGTSEGNEQFF. V and J are TRBV29-1 and TRBJ2-1; 10 nucleotides match TRBD2. Trimming cost V 3 bases and J 6 bases; bases outside gene matches: 5. The germline V gene has CDR1 SQVTM and CDR2 ANQGSEA. The CDR3 has 14 residues.